These 26 T cell receptor beta chains share one sample of origin, sequenced in a study of T cell responses to AZD1222 COVID-19 vaccine. Clones were sequenced by immunoSEQ multiplex PCR, and TCRdb holds only the in-frame ones, with some missing. The sample holds approximately 60,000 clones, 84% seen once. Source: peripheral blood, taken on day 0 of AZD1222 vaccination. These receptors were obtained from an adult in good health.

This rearrangement joins TRBV21-1 to TRBJ2-7; the table's D call, TRBD2, was not checked against the DNA. TRBV21-1 is deemed a pseudogene. The CDR3 covers 15 residues. This CDR3 reads CASSKGRRRGYEQYV. In DNA form, the CDR3 reads TGTGCCAGCAGCAAAGGGCGCCGACGAGGGTACGAGCAGTACGTC.

This clone was seen only a few times. The chain recombines TRBV2 with TRBJ1-2; TRBD1 agrees at 7 bases. The CDR3 has 16 amino acids. The V gene's germline CDR1 is SNHLY and CDR2 FYNNEI. The V gene end was trimmed by 1 base and the J gene end by 0 bases; junction bases not matched to a gene: 5. The CDR3 sequence: CASSEGARGSNYGYTF. The CDR3 nucleotides read TGTGCCAGCAGTGAAGGGGCCAGGGGGTCTAACTATGGCTACACCTTC.

The chain recombines TRBV3-1 (or the pseudogene TRBV3-2) with TRBJ2-1; the D gene is possibly TRBD1 (5 bases). The germline V gene encodes CDR1 LGHDT and CDR2 YNNKEL (reference sequence). Trimming cost V 4 bases and J 9 bases, with 13 bases left between them. The CDR3 is 13 residues long. Here the CDR3 DNA reads TGTGCCAGCAGCCCACAGGATATAGGTGAGCAGTTCTTC. It encodes CASSPQDIGEQFF.

V usage is TRBV30 and J usage is TRBJ1-1; D might be TRBD1 (5 bases). Germline CDR1 is GTSNPN and CDR2 is SVGIG (reference sequence). The CDR3 spans 13 residues. Trimming took off 3 bases at V and 1 base at J, with 9 bases between the two ends. The CDR3 loop is CAWRPGGNTEAFF. DNA for the CDR3: TGTGCCTGGAGACCCGGGGGGAACACTGAAGCTTTCTTT.

This clone was picked up a small number of times. The V call is TRBV4-3, the J call TRBJ1-4; D gene unclear. Germline V gene data show CDR1 as LGHNA and CDR2 as YSLEER. V shed 4 bases and J shed 0 bases, with 6 bases lying between them. CDR3 length: 14 amino acids. The CDR3 DNA reads as TGCGCCAGCAGCCCCGGGACAACTAATGAAAAACTGTTTTTT. This encodes CASSPGTTNEKLFF.

This chain links TRBV20-1 with TRBJ1-1, with D uncertain. The CDR3 contains 16 residues. Trimming took off 3 bases at V and 1 base at J, with 18 bases between the two ends. CDR1 is DFQATT and CDR2 is SNEGSKA in the germline V gene (reference sequence). DNA for the CDR3: TGCAGTGCTAGTCCGGCCGGAAGATGGAGGAACACTGAAGCTTTCTTT. Amino acids: CSASPAGRWRNTEAFF.

The rearrangement joins TRBV28 to TRBJ2-7; the D is unclear. Trimming shortened V by 4 bases and J by 7 bases, and 14 bases separated the two germline ends. This CDR3 is built from 13 residues. The germline CDR1 and CDR2 sequences are MDHEN and SYDVKM. Here the CDR3 reads CASSYQEPWEQYF. CDR3 coding DNA: TGTGCCAGCAGTTACCAGGAGCCTTGGGAGCAGTACTTC.

This chain joins TRBV6-5 and TRBJ2-7; D not resolved. The CDR3 contains 12 residues. CDR1 and CDR2 (germline): MNHEY, SVGAGI. Trimming left V 8 bases short and J 0 bases short, with 8 bases between. The CDR3 nucleotides are TGTGCCAGCGAAACAGACTCCTACGAGCAGTACTTC. Translation: CASETDSYEQYF.

The genes are TRBV6-5 and TRBJ2-3; D uncertain. CDR3 length: 14 residues. Per germline, CDR1 MNHEY and CDR2 SVGAGI. The ends were cut back, 4 bases at V and 0 bases at J, with 8 bases in the middle. The CDR3 loop reads CASSFTLSTDTQYF. Written as DNA, the CDR3 is TGTGCCAGCAGTTTCACCCTTAGCACAGATACGCAGTATTTT.

This sequence joins TRBV6-1 and TRBJ2-1, with D hard to call. Germline V CDR1 and CDR2: MNHNS, SASEGT. Trimming took off 1 base at V and 1 base at J, with 8 bases between the two ends. CDR3 length: 15 amino acids. The CDR3 DNA reads TGTGCCAGCAGTGAAGGCACCGCATCCTACAATGAGCAGTTCTTC. This sequence encodes CASSEGTASYNEQFF.

The rearrangement joins TRBV6-2 or TRBV6-3 to TRBJ2-1, with D possibly called TRBD1 or TRBD2 (5 bases each). The germline V gene encodes CDR1 MNHEY and CDR2 SVGEGT. The CDR3 loop spans 16 amino acids. V lost 5 bases to trimming and J lost 1 base, with 15 bases between them. This CDR3 reads CASSTGTASSYNEQFF. The CDR3 DNA reads as TGTGCCAGCAGTACGGGGACGGCTAGTTCCTACAATGAGCAGTTCTTC.

The gene calls are TRBV11-3 and TRBJ1-6; possible D gene TRBD1, 6 bases. V dropped 0 bases and J dropped 9 bases, with 15 bases sitting between them. The CDR3 spans 16 residues. Germline CDR1 is SGHNT and CDR2 is YENEEA. The CDR3 DNA reads TGTGCCAGCAGCTTAGACCGGGGCAGGGGTATTTCACCCCTCCACTTT. Its translation is CASSLDRGRGISPLHF.

V usage is TRBV19 and J usage is TRBJ2-7; the D is unclear. The CDR3 is 14 amino acids. CDR1 is LNHDA and CDR2 is SQIVND in the germline V gene (reference sequence). Trimming took 6 bases from V and 3 from J, leaving 15 bases between them. The CDR3 coding sequence is TGTGCCAGTAGCTACAACAATGCGCACTACGAGCAGTACTTC. Its protein product is CASSYNNAHYEQYF.

The chain is built from TRBV19 and TRBJ1-1; D possibly corresponds to TRBD1 (6 bases). The V and J ends lost 2 bases and 7 bases respectively, with 11 bases between them. The CDR3 runs to 13 residues. Germline values: CDR1 LNHDA, CDR2 SQIVND (reference sequence). CDR3 amino acids: CASSIRGALEAFF. In nucleotides, the CDR3 is TGTGCCAGTAGTATAAGGGGGGCCCTTGAAGCTTTCTTT.

The rearrangement joins TRBV4-1 to TRBJ2-7, with D possibly being TRBD1 or TRBD2 (5 bases each). Trimming removed 1 base from V and 9 bases from J, with 31 bases in between. Germline values: CDR1 MGHRA, CDR2 YSYEKL. This CDR3 is built from 19 residues. DNA of the CDR3: TGCGCCAGCAGCCAAGGTCCCCCTCCCCCGTACTTCAAAGGGACGGGGCAGTACTTC. It specifies CASSQGPPPPYFKGTGQYF.

This chain joins TRBV5-1 and TRBJ1-6; no clear D. Germline V gives CDR1 SGHRS, CDR2 YFSETQ. CDR3 size: 16 residues. Trimming took off 2 bases at V and 10 bases at J, with 19 bases between the two ends. The CDR3 sequence is CASSFGRAGPWSPLHF. The CDR3 bases are TGCGCCAGCAGCTTTGGGAGGGCGGGCCCTTGGTCACCCCTCCACTTT.

The chain combines TRBV6-5 with TRBJ1-1; 8 nucleotides line up with TRBD1. Germline loops: CDR1 MNHEY, CDR2 SVGAGI. V shed 5 bases and J 7 bases; nucleotides not matched to a gene: 12. CDR3 length equals 15 residues. The DNA of the CDR3 is TGTGCCAGCAGTCCCCGGGACAGGTTCGGAGGTGAAGCTTTCTTT. Translated, it gives CASSPRDRFGGEAFF.

The genes are TRBV28 and TRBJ2-7, with 7 bases that match TRBD2. From germline, CDR1 is MDHEN and CDR2 SYDVKM. Trimming at V came to 7 bases and at J to 4 bases, leaving 7 bases not matched to a gene. This CDR3 has 13 residues. CDR3 amino acids: CASMGGRPYEQYF. In nucleotides, the CDR3 is TGTGCCAGCATGGGAGGGAGGCCTTACGAGCAGTACTTC.

This clone was counted only a few times. The CDR3 here is CASSGTGGNQPQHF. The CDR3 DNA reads TGTGCCAGTAGTGGGACAGGTGGCAATCAGCCCCAGCATTTT. The rearrangement joins TRBV19 to TRBJ1-5; TRBD1 agrees at 8 bases. The CDR3 contains 14 residues. The germline V gene encodes CDR1 LNHDA and CDR2 SQIVND (reference sequence). The V segment lost 5 bases and the J segment 2 bases; nucleotides outside the gene matches: 2.

Note on this clone: Germline is not matched at one junction end, which may reflect a read error. V and J are TRBV7-7 and TRBJ2-2; TRBD2 is a possible D gene (7 bases). Germline V CDR1 and CDR2: SSHAT, FNYEAQ (reference sequence). CDR3 length equals 14 residues. The CDR3 here is CASREGENTGELFF. As DNA, the CDR3 is TGTGCTAGCAGGGAGGGGGAGAACACCGGGGAGCTGTTTTTT.

With respect to this clone: Other DNA sequences in this sample translate to the same CDR3. The chain joins TRBV3-1 (or the pseudogene TRBV3-2) to TRBJ2-1; 7 bases match TRBD2. The CDR3 runs to 14 residues. V lost 1 base, J lost 6 bases, and 3 bases stayed unmatched. CDR1 is LGHDT and CDR2 is YNNKEL in the germline V gene (reference sequence). CDR3 protein: CASSQGTSGNEQFF. CDR3 sequence (DNA): TGTGCCAGCAGCCAAGGGACTAGTGGCAATGAGCAGTTCTTC.

This chain connects TRBV9 to TRBJ2-1, with a weak D call TRBD2 (6 bases). This CDR3 comprises 14 residues. Per the germline V gene, CDR1 is SGDLS and CDR2 is YYNGEE. The V end was cut by 1 base, the J end by 9 bases, with 14 bases between. CDR3 nucleotides: TGTGCCAGCAGCGTACAATCGATGGGAGGTGAGCAGTTCTTC. Encoded protein: CASSVQSMGGEQFF. The full variable domain, completed using reference TRBV9 and TRBJ2-1, is DSGVTQTPKHLITATGQRVTLRCSPRSGDLSVYWYQQSLDQGLQFLIQYYNGEERAKGNILERFSAQQFPDLHSELNLSSLELGDSALYFCASSVQSMGGEQFFGPGTRLTVL.

The chain's CDR3 is CASSLGTVLNQPQHF. CDR3 DNA: TGTGCCAGCAGCTTGGGGACAGTTCTCAATCAGCCCCAGCATTTT. The V gene is TRBV5-6, the J gene TRBJ1-5; perhaps TRBD1 as D (6 bases). Trimming cost V 0 bases and J 3 bases, with 10 bases left between them. The CDR3 spans 15 residues. The germline V gene encodes CDR1 SGHDT and CDR2 YYEEEE.

V and J are TRBV5-1 and TRBJ2-5; D perhaps matches TRBD1 (6 bases). CDR1 SGHRS and CDR2 YFSETQ come from the germline V gene. The CDR3 consists of 15 residues. With 3 bases removed from V and 1 base from J, the gap between germline ends came to 13 bases. The CDR3 sequence: CASSSGQGFQETQYF. The CDR3 bases are TGCGCCAGCAGCTCCGGGCAGGGGTTCCAAGAGACCCAGTACTTC.

The rearrangement links TRBV4-3 to TRBJ2-2; D is ambiguous. CDR3 length: 15 residues. Germline CDR1 reads LGHNA; CDR2 reads YSLEER. The V gene lost 1 base and the J gene lost 7 bases, with 13 bases spanning the gap. The CDR3 coding sequence is TGCGCCAGCAGCCAAGTTGGGATGGTAGGCGGGGAGCTGTTTTTT. It is translated as CASSQVGMVGGELFF.

The count of this clone is one. The J gene is TRBJ2-7, the V gene TRBV6-5; D is possibly TRBD1 (6 bases). Trimming cost V 5 bases and J 2 bases, with 7 bases left between them. This CDR3 is built from 12 residues. The germline V gene encodes CDR1 MNHEY and CDR2 SVGAGI. The CDR3 protein is CASSRTAYEQYV. In DNA form, the CDR3 reads TGTGCCAGCAGTCGGACAGCCTACGAGCAGTACGTC.